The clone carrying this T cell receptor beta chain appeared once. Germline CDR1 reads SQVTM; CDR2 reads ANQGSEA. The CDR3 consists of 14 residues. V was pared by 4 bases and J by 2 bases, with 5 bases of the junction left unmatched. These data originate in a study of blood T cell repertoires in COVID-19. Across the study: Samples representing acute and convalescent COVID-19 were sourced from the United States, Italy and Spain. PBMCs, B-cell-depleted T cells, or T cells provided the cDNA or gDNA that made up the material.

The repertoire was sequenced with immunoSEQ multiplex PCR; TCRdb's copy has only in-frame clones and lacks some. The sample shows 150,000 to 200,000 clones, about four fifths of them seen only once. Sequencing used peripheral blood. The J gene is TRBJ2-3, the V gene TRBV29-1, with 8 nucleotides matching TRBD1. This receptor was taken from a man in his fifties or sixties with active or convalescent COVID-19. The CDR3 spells CSVVRDRNTDTQYF. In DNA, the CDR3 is TGCAGCGTTGTGAGGGACAGGAACACAGATACGCAGTATTTT.